This is a list of T cell receptor beta chains from one sample in a study of PD-L1 blockade in urothelial cancer. Sequencing was performed with immunoSEQ multiplex PCR; in TCRdb, only in-frame clones are kept and a portion is missing. The sample yields 48,000 or so clones, roughly 80% seen once. Specimen: PBMCs, collected around atezolizumab (anti-PD-L1) treatment. The receptors derive from a man between 65 and 79 years old with urothelial cancer. The CDR3 runs from the conserved cysteine through the conserved F or W. Fields, in order: CDR3 DNA, CDR3 protein, D gene, clone size, J gene, V gene. D genes are given only for firm matches. Size is stated for part of the rows, as once, few or many counts, or as a class when the clone is expanded.

TGTGCCAGCAGTGAGGGACAGGGTCACTACGAGCAGTACTTC | CASSEGQGHYEQYF | TRBD1 | NA | TRBJ2-7 | TRBV2
TGCGCCAGCAGTGACCTACAGGGGTTGAGCGAGCAGTACTTC | CASSDLQGLSEQYF | TRBD1 | NA | TRBJ2-7 | TRBV10-1
TGTGCCAGCAGCCCTCCAACCGGGACACCGGCTTATGGCTACACCTTC | CASSPPTGTPAYGYTF | NA | NA | TRBJ1-2 | TRBV4-2
TGTGCCAGTAGTATGGTAGGGGGCATCATAGAGACCCAGTACTTC | CASSMVGGIIETQYF | TRBD1 | NA | TRBJ2-5 | TRBV19
TGTGCCAGCAGCGCGGGACGCCTCCTCGCCGGGGAGCTGTTTTTT | CASSAGRLLAGELFF | NA | NA | TRBJ2-2 | TRBV5-5
TGTGCCAGCAGCTTAGGTGTGGCTAGCGGGCTACACAATGAGCAGTTCTTC | CASSLGVASGLHNEQFF | TRBD2 | NA | TRBJ2-1 | TRBV13
TGTGCCAGCAGCTTACACAGCCAAGTCGATCAGCCCCAGCATTTT | CASSLHSQVDQPQHF | NA | once | TRBJ1-5 | TRBV7-8
TGTGCCAGCACGTACGGGGGAAACACCGGGGAGCTGTTTTTT | CASTYGGNTGELFF | NA | NA | TRBJ2-2 | TRBV19
TGTGCCAGCAGTTTAGGGTTTTGGGCAGAATTAATACTCAAGAGGGTCAATCAGCCCCAGCATTTT | CASSLGFWAELILKRVNQPQHF | NA | NA | TRBJ1-5 | TRBV28
TGTGCCAGCAGTGAAGGATTATGGAGGATACTAACCTACGAGCAGTACTTC | CASSEGLWRILTYEQYF | NA | NA | TRBJ2-7 | TRBV25-1
TGTGCCAGCAGTGAAGCAGCCGGGACAGGGGCCTACGAGCAGTACTTC | CASSEAAGTGAYEQYF | TRBD1 | NA | TRBJ2-7 | TRBV2
TGTGCCAGCAGTGTGACCCTAGCGGGAGCGGCAGATACGCAGTATTTT | CASSVTLAGAADTQYF | TRBD2 | NA | TRBJ2-3 | TRBV6-1
TGTGCCAGCAGCTTGGTGGCTAGCGGGATTTACACAGATACGCAGTATTTT | CASSLVASGIYTDTQYF | TRBD2 | once | TRBJ2-3 | TRBV5-6
TGTGCCAGCAGCGTAGGGGCGGGAGGCTACGAGCAGTACTTC | CASSVGAGGYEQYF | TRBD2 | NA | TRBJ2-7 | TRBV9
TGCGCCAGCAGGGAAGGAGGGGAAAACACCATATATTTT | CASREGGENTIYF | NA | NA | TRBJ1-3 | TRBV10-2
TGTGCCAGCAGGATAGCGGGAGCCTACAATGAGCAGTTCTTC | CASRIAGAYNEQFF | TRBD2 | NA | TRBJ2-1 | TRBV6-5
TGTGCCAGCAGGACAGGGGGCACTGAAGCTTTCTTT | CASRTGGTEAFF | TRBD1 | medium-sized | TRBJ1-1 | TRBV28
TGTGCCAGCAGCTCCCGGGAGGCGGGAGGGCGGAGCGAGCAGTACTTC | CASSSREAGGRSEQYF | TRBD2 | NA | TRBJ2-7 | TRBV5-5
TGTGCCAGCAGCTCCTGGGACAGGAGCTCCTACGAGCAGTACTTC | CASSSWDRSSYEQYF | TRBD1 | once | TRBJ2-7 | TRBV7-8
TGTGCCAGCACCCGAACAGGGGACAGGGCCGGGGAGCTGTTTTTT | CASTRTGDRAGELFF | TRBD1 | few | TRBJ2-2 | TRBV14
TGTGCCAGCAGCTCCGGGACAGGGATTGGCGGGGAGCTGTTTTTT | CASSSGTGIGGELFF | TRBD1 | few | TRBJ2-2 | TRBV6-1
TGTGCCTGGAGGGAGACAGGGGGCGCGGAGACCCAGTACTTC | CAWRETGGAETQYF | TRBD1 | NA | TRBJ2-5 | TRBV30
TGTGCCATCAGTGAATACAGTCCTAGCACAGATACGCAGTATTTT | CAISEYSPSTDTQYF | NA | NA | TRBJ2-3 | TRBV10-3
TGCGCCATCGAGGTCGCGGTGACAGGGTCGAGCGGTGAGCAGTTCTTC | CAIEVAVTGSSGEQFF | TRBD1 | few | TRBJ2-1 | TRBV5-1
TGTGCCAGCAGCCGTCTCTACGAGCAGTACTTC | CASSRLYEQYF | NA | NA | TRBJ2-7 | TRBV25-1
TGTGCCTGGAGCGTGGACAGGGGACGCCAAGAGACCCAGTACTTC | CAWSVDRGRQETQYF | TRBD1 | NA | TRBJ2-5 | TRBV30
TGCGCCAGCAGCCAAGAAGGGGGACTAGCGGGATACAATGAGCAGTTCTTC | CASSQEGGLAGYNEQFF | TRBD2 | NA | TRBJ2-1 | TRBV4-1
TGCGCCAGCAGCTTGTACCCCCAGGGGACAGGGATCTACGAGCAGTACTTC | CASSLYPQGTGIYEQYF | TRBD1 | NA | TRBJ2-7 | TRBV5-1
TGTGCCAGCAGCTTGGGCCCGGCGGGAGAAGTAAATGAGCAGTTCTTC | CASSLGPAGEVNEQFF | TRBD2 | NA | TRBJ2-1 | TRBV5-4
TGCGCCAGCAGCTTGGGCTCGGGGGAGACCCAGTACTTC | CASSLGSGETQYF | NA | NA | TRBJ2-5 | TRBV5-1
TGTGCCTGGAGACCCGGGACACTAAACACTGAAGCTTTCTTT | CAWRPGTLNTEAFF | NA | many | TRBJ1-1 | TRBV30
TGTGCCAGCAGTTTGACTAGCGGGACCTACGAGCAGTACTTC | CASSLTSGTYEQYF | TRBD2 | NA | TRBJ2-7 | TRBV6-6
TGCGCCAGCAGCTCGGAGGGGGCAACAACTAATGAAAAACTGTTTTTT | CASSSEGATTNEKLFF | TRBD1 | NA | TRBJ1-4 | TRBV5-1
TGTGCCAGCAGCCCCCCGGACAGCGCTTACACTGAAGCTTTCTTT | CASSPPDSAYTEAFF | NA | NA | TRBJ1-1 | TRBV28
TGTGCCAGTAGTATAAACAGGGATTCCTACGAGCAGTACTTC | CASSINRDSYEQYF | NA | NA | TRBJ2-7 | TRBV19
TGCGCCAGCAGCTTGGCGGGGTCCACCTACGAGCAGTACTTC | CASSLAGSTYEQYF | NA | NA | TRBJ2-7 | TRBV5-1
TGTGCCAGTAGTATAGTAGATAGCAGTGAGCAGTTCTTC | CASSIVDSSEQFF | NA | few | TRBJ2-1 | TRBV19